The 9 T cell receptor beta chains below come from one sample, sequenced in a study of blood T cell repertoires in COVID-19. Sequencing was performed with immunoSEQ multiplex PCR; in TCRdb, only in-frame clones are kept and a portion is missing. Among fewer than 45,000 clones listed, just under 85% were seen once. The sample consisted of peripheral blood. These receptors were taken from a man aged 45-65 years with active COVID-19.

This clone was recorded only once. The CDR3 DNA follows: TGCGCCAGCAGCCTAGGGGGCCTGAGCATCTCCGATACGCAGTATTTT. This gives the protein CASSLGGLSISDTQYF. The chain uses TRBV4-1 and TRBJ2-3; 7 bases are shared with TRBD1. This CDR3 has 16 amino acids. V lost 4 bases to trimming and J lost 6 bases; unmatched junction nucleotides: 13. Germline lookup yields CDR1 MGHRA and CDR2 YSYEKL.

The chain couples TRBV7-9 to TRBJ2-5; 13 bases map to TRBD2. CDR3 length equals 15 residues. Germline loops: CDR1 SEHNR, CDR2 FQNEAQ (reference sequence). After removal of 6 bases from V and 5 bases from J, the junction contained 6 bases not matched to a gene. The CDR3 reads CASRRTSGGYETQYF. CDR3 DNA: TGTGCCAGCAGAAGGACTAGCGGGGGATATGAGACCCAGTACTTC.

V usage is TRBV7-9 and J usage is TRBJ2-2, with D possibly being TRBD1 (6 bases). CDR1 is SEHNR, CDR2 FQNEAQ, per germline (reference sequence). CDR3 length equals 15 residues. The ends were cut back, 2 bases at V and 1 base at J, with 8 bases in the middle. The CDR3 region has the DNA TGTGCCAGCAGCTTAAGGGGACAGAACACCGGGGAGCTGTTTTTT. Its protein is CASSLRGQNTGELFF.

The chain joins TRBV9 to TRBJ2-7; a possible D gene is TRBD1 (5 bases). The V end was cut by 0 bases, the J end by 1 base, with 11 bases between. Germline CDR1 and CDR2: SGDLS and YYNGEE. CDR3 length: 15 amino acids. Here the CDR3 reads CASSVDVRGSYEQYF. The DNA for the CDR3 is TGTGCCAGCAGCGTAGATGTTAGGGGATCCTACGAGCAGTACTTC.

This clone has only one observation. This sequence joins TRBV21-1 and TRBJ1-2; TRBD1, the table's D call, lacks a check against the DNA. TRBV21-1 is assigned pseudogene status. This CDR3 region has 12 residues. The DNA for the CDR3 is TGTGCCCTTGGCAAAGAATACTATGGCTACACCTTC. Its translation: CALGKEYYGYTF.

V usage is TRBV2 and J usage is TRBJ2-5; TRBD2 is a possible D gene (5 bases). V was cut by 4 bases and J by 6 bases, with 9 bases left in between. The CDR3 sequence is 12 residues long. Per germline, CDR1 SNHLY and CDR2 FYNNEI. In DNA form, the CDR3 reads TGTGCCAGCAGTGGGAGCGGCAAGACCCAGTACTTC. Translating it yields CASSGSGKTQYF.

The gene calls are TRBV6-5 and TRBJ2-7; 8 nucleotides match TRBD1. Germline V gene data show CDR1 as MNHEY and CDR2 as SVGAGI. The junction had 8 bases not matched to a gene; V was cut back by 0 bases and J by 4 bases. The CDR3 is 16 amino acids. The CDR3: CASSYSNWGTGYEQYF. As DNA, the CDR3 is TGTGCCAGCAGTTACTCTAATTGGGGGACAGGATACGAGCAGTACTTC.

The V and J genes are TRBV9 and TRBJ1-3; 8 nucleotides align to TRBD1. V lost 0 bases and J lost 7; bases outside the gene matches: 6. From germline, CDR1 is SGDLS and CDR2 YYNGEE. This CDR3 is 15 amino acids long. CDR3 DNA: TGTGCCAGCAGCGTAGAGACAGGGGCGCTGAACACCATATATTTT. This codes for CASSVETGALNTIYF.

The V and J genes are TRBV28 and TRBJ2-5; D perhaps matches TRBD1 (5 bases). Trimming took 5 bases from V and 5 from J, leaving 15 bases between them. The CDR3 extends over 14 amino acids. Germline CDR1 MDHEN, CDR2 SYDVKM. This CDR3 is CASSVPGRVETQYF. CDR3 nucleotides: TGTGCCAGCAGTGTACCCGGCAGGGTGGAGACCCAGTACTTC.